The 13 T cell receptor beta chains reported below all come from one sample, sequenced in a study of blood T cell repertoires in COVID-19. Using immunoSEQ multiplex PCR, the repertoire was profiled, and TCRdb retains in-frame clones only, with some absent. Seen here are approximately 170,000 clones, approximately 77% observed once, and the top ten hold 8% to 11%. The sequencing input was peripheral blood. Every receptor here comes from a woman at least 80 years old with active or convalescent COVID-19.

The rearrangement joins TRBV10-1 to TRBJ2-2; TRBD2 matches 11 bases. The CDR3 extends over 16 amino acids. Germline trimming cut 5 bases from V and 6 bases from J; bases unmatched to any gene: 8. Per germline, CDR1 WNHNN and CDR2 SYGVQD (reference sequence). The CDR3 bases are TGCGCCAGCAGTCCACTAGCGGGAGTCACCGCCGGGGAGCTGTTTTTT. Amino acid sequence: CASSPLAGVTAGELFF.

This chain joins TRBV2 and TRBJ1-5; 7 positions agree with TRBD1. Looked up from germline, CDR1 is SNHLY and CDR2 is FYNNEI. J gave up 3 bases and V 6 bases, and 5 bases lay outside the gene matches. CDR3 length equals 14 residues. CDR3 in amino acids: CASSVGQSNQPQHF. For the CDR3, the DNA is TGTGCCAGCAGCGTGGGACAGTCCAATCAGCCCCAGCATTTT. Full variable domain (missing parts from reference TRBV2 and TRBJ1-5): EPEVTQTPSHQVTQMGQEVILRCVPISNHLYFYWYRQILGQKVEFLVSFYNNEISEKSEIFDDQFSVERPDGSNFTLKIRSTKLEDSAMYFCASSVGQSNQPQHFGDGTRLSIL.

The chain links TRBV2 to TRBJ1-5; no clear D. With 4 bases removed from V and 2 bases from J, the gap between germline ends came to 15 bases. CDR3 length equals 16 residues. CDR1 and CDR2 from the germline V gene are SNHLY and FYNNEI. The chain's CDR3 is CASSGSMTGGNQPQHF. For the CDR3, the DNA is TGTGCCAGCAGTGGCTCCATGACGGGAGGCAATCAGCCCCAGCATTTT.

This clone was counted a few times. The chain carries TRBV2 and TRBJ2-7; the match to TRBD1 covers 11 bases. Trimming at V came to 7 bases and at J to 4 bases, leaving 3 bases not matched to a gene. Germline assignment: CDR1 SNHLY and CDR2 FYNNEI. The CDR3 is 13 residues long. The CDR3 DNA is TGTGCCAGCAAGGACAGGGGGCCGTACGAGCAGTACTTC. As protein: CASKDRGPYEQYF.

The V call is TRBV5-5, the J call TRBJ2-3, with TRBD1 identical over 7 bases. Trimming cost V 2 bases and J 3 bases; bases outside gene matches: 0. Per germline, CDR1 SGHKS and CDR2 YYEKEE (reference sequence). The CDR3 is 13 amino acids. The CDR3 is CASSFRGTDTQYF. DNA of the CDR3: TGTGCCAGCAGCTTCAGGGGGACAGATACGCAGTATTTT.

The J gene is TRBJ1-4, the V gene TRBV5-1; D might be TRBD1 (5 bases). Between the trimmed V and J ends, which lost 4 bases and 0 bases, there was a span of 16 bases. CDR1 SGHRS and CDR2 YFSETQ come from the germline V gene. The CDR3 is 17 residues long. CDR3 amino acids: CASSLLRRGTTNEKLFF. The CDR3 DNA sequence: TGCGCCAGCAGCCTCCTCCGGAGGGGAACAACTAATGAAAAACTGTTTTTT.

The chain is built from TRBV6-5 and TRBJ1-2; maybe TRBD1 (5 bases). Per the germline V gene, CDR1 is MNHEY and CDR2 is SVGAGI. This CDR3 is 15 amino acids long. The V gene lost 8 bases and the J gene lost 4 bases, with 20 bases spanning the gap. The CDR3: CASLRMRDGFYGYTF. The DNA for the CDR3 is TGTGCCAGCTTAAGGATGCGGGACGGATTCTATGGCTACACCTTC.

The rearrangement uses TRBV10-3 and TRBJ2-5; D gene ambiguous. V was clipped by 0 bases and J by 5 bases, with 7 bases between them. The CDR3 length is 13 residues. From germline, CDR1 is ENHRY and CDR2 SYGVKD. CDR3 in DNA: TGTGCCATCAGTGAGTCTCGTCAGGAGACCCAGTACTTC. Translated: CAISESRQETQYF.

This sequence joins TRBV19 and TRBJ2-7; D is ambiguous. V gave up 9 bases and J gave up 3 bases, with 12 bases separating them. Germline CDR1 LNHDA, CDR2 SQIVND (reference sequence). The CDR3 covers 12 residues. DNA of the CDR3: TGTGCCAGCCGCCCGTGCGTCTACGAGCAGTACTTC. Translation: CASRPCVYEQYF.

The genes are TRBV3-1 (or the pseudogene TRBV3-2) and TRBJ2-1; D is ambiguous. CDR3 length: 18 amino acids. Germline V gives CDR1 LGHDT, CDR2 YNNKEL (reference sequence). V lost 1 base, J lost 0 bases, and 16 bases lay in between. The chain's CDR3 is CASSQGQRWLSSYNEQFF. The CDR3 DNA follows: TGTGCCAGCAGCCAAGGGCAAAGATGGTTAAGCTCCTACAATGAGCAGTTCTTC.

This chain uses TRBV7-9 with TRBJ2-7, with a weak D call TRBD1 (6 bases). This CDR3 spans 16 amino acids. Per germline, CDR1 SEHNR and CDR2 FQNEAQ (reference sequence). V lost 1 base, J lost 3 bases, and 16 bases lay in between. The CDR3 nucleotides read TGTGCCAGCAGCTTAGTGGCAGGGGCCGGAATCTACGAGCAGTACTTC. The encoded protein is CASSLVAGAGIYEQYF.

CDR3 residues: CASRTSGRVSEQFF. The CDR3 bases are TGTGCCAGTCGGACTAGCGGGAGAGTTAGTGAGCAGTTCTTC. The gene calls are TRBV19 and TRBJ2-1; 13 positions match TRBD2. The ends lost 8 bases at V and 9 bases at J; junction bases unmatched: 7. The CDR3 totals 14 residues. CDR1 is LNHDA and CDR2 is SQIVND in the germline V gene (reference sequence).

This clone appeared many times. The rearrangement links TRBV11-2 to TRBJ2-1; possible D gene TRBD2, 6 bases. The V and J ends lost 7 bases and 9 bases respectively, with 22 bases between them. Germline CDR1 is SGHAT and CDR2 is FQNNGV. This CDR3 region has 15 residues. The CDR3: CASTSWEVGLGEQFF. CDR3 bases: TGTGCCAGCACCTCATGGGAGGTCGGGTTGGGTGAGCAGTTCTTC. Based on the CDR3 plus reference TRBV11-2 and TRBJ2-1, the full variable domain is EAGVAQSPRYKIIEKRQSVAFWCNPISGHATLYWYQQILGQGPKLLIQFQNNGVVDDSQLPKDRFSAERLKGVDSTLKIQPAKLEDSAVYLCASTSWEVGLGEQFFGPGTRLTVL.